The clone carrying this T cell receptor (beta chain) was found a few times. Its antigen remains unknown. MiXCR, run by TCRdb on the reads, gives a single entry per CDR3 protein. Altogether 310,000 or so distinct CDR3 sequences are present, under 30% being singletons, with the ten largest covering roughly 14%. CDR1 is SGHVS, CDR2 FNYEAQ, per germline. This CDR3 contains 17 residues. The ends were cut back, 4 bases at V and 0 bases at J, with 16 bases in the middle. The sample is drawn from a study of T cell repertoires in cytomegalovirus infection. Study-level background: Signatures in public TCR beta sequences pointed to both CMV infection and matching HLA type.

Findings and caveats of the study: What dominated the ex vivo response were HLA-C-restricted CMV-specific TCR beta clonotypes.

V and J are TRBV7-6 and TRBJ2-1; maybe TRBD2 (5 bases). The clonotype originates from a human donor in good health (CMV status not recorded). Some clones in this sample may be carry-over from other donors' samples. The specimen sequenced was PBMCs. CDR3 region: CASSSGLSVRSYNEQFF. CDR3 DNA sequence: TGTGCCAGCAGCTCAGGTCTTAGCGTACGCTCCTACAATGAGCAGTTCTTC.